A single sample gave rise to the 3 T cell receptor beta chains below, sequenced in a study of blood T cells in healthy people across ages. The second PCR ran roughly 6 to 11 cycles with a sample-barcoded 5' primer and J-beta primers. TCRdb analysed the 5' RACE reads with MiXCR anew, one entry per CDR3 protein. The sample records about 1.4 million distinct CDR3 sequences, approximately 60% being singletons. The sequenced sample consisted of blood. All receptors come from a man aged 18-30 years in good health.

In DNA form, the CDR3 reads TGTGCCAGCAGCCCCGGGAGCGTGTGGACAGGATATGGCTACACCTTC. This encodes CASSPGSVWTGYGYTF. The chain couples TRBV7-8 to TRBJ1-2; TRBD1 aligns across 7 bases. Unmatched junction bases numbered 14, after V lost 5 bases and J lost 5 bases. Germline lookup yields CDR1 SGHVS and CDR2 FQNEAQ. The CDR3 covers 16 residues.

Only a few counts were recorded for this clonotype. The chain links TRBV20-1 to TRBJ2-5; 11 positions agree with TRBD2. The trim removed 4 bases at V and 2 bases at J, leaving 15 bases unmatched. This CDR3 has 18 residues. Looked up from germline, CDR1 is DFQATT and CDR2 is SNEGSKA (reference sequence). This chain's CDR3 is CSAKTLGGTSGLQETQYF. CDR3 DNA: TGCAGTGCTAAAACACTGGGGGGGACTAGCGGACTACAAGAGACCCAGTACTTC.

A note on this clonotype: A much bigger clone sits one base away, suggesting this may be a read error. V usage is TRBV7-6 and J usage is TRBJ2-3, with 9 positions matching TRBD1. Germline V gene sequence: CDR1 SGHVS, CDR2 FNYEAQ. The CDR3 consists of 16 residues. J gave up 6 bases and V 6 bases, and 13 bases lay outside the gene matches. This CDR3 is CASRLWDRDPPDTQYF. CDR3 sequence (DNA): TGTGCCAGCAGGCTCTGGGACAGGGACCCCCCTGATACGCAGTATTTT.